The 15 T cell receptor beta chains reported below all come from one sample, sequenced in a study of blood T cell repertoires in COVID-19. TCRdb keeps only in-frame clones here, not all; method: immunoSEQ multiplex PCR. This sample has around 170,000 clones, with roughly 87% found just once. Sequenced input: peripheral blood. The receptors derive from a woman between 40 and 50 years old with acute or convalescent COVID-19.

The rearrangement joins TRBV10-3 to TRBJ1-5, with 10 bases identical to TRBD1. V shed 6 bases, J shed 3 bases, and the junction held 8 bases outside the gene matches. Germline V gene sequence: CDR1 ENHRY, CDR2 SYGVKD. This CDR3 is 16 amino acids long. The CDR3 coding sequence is TGTGCCATCAGCGCGAGGGGACAGGGGATCAATCAGCCCCAGCATTTT. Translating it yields CAISARGQGINQPQHF.

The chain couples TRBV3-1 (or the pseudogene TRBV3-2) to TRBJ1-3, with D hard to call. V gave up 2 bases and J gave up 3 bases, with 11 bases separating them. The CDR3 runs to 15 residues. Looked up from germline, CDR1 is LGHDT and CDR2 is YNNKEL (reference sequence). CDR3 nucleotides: TGTGCCAGCAGCCAACCAGGTTTGATTGGAAACACCATATATTTT. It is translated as CASSQPGLIGNTIYF.

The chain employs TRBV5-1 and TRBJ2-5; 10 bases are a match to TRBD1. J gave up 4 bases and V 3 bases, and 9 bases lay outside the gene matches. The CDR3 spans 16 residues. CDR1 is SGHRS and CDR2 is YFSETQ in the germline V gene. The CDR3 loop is CASSYLDRGSRETQYF. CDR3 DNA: TGCGCCAGCAGCTACCTGGACAGGGGGAGTCGAGAGACCCAGTACTTC.

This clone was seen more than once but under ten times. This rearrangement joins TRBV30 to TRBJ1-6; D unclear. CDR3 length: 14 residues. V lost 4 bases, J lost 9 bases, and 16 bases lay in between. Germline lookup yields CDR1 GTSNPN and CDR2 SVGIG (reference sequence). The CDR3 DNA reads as TGTGCCTGGACCCCCTCAAGGCGAGGTTCACCCCTCCACTTT. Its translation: CAWTPSRRGSPLHF.

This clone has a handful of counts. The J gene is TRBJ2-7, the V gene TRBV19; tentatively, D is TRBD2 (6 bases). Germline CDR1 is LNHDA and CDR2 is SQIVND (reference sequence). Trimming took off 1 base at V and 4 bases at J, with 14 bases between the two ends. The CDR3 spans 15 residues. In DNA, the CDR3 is TGTGCCAGTAGTATAGTGGGGCAGGGAGGATACGAGCAGTACTTC. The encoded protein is CASSIVGQGGYEQYF.

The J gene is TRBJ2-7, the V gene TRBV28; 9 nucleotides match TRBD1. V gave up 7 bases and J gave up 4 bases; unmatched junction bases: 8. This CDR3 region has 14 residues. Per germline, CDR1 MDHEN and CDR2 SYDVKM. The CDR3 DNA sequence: TGTGCCAGCACCTTCAGGGACAGGGCTTACGAGCAGTACTTC. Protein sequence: CASTFRDRAYEQYF.

For the CDR3, the DNA is TGTGCCGGTTTGACAGGGGGCCACTATGGCTACACCTTC. Protein: CAGLTGGHYGYTF. The chain combines TRBV27 with TRBJ1-2; 10 nucleotides match TRBD1. The germline V gene encodes CDR1 MNHEY and CDR2 SMNVEV (reference sequence). The V segment lost 11 bases and the J segment 3 bases; nucleotides outside the gene matches: 6. The CDR3 extends over 13 amino acids.

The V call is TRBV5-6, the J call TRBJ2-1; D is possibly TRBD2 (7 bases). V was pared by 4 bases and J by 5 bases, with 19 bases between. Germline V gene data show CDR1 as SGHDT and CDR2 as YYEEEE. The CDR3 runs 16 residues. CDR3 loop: CASSRGAAGDHNEQFF. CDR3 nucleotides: TGTGCCAGCAGCCGGGGGGCTGCGGGTGACCACAATGAGCAGTTCTTC.

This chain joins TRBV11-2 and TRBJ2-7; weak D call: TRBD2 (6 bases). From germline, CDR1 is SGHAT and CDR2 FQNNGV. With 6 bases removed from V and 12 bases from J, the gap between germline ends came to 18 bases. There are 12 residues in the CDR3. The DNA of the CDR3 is TGTGCCAGCAGGGGGCGGGGACGGCCGATGTACTTC. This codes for CASRGRGRPMYF.

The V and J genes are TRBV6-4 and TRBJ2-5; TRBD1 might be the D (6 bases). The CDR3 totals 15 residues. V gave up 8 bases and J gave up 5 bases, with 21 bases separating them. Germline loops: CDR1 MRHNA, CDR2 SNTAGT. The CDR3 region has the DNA TGTGCCAGCCGAGGAGGCACCCAAAGGGGGGAGACCCAGTACTTC. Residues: CASRGGTQRGETQYF.

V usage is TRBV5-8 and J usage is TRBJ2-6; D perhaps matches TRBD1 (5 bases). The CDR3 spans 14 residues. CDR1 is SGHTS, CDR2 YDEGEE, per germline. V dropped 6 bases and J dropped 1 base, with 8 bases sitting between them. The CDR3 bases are TGTGCCAGCACCCCAGGGTCTGGGGCCAACGTCCTGACTTTC. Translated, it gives CASTPGSGANVLTF.

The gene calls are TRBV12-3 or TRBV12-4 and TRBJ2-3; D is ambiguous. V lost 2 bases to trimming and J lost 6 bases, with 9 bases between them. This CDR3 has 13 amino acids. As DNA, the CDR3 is TGTGCCAGCAGTTTAACTCCTCGGGATACGCAGTATTTT. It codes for CASSLTPRDTQYF.

CDR3 DNA: TGTGCCAGCAGCTTCGGACAGGGCGGGCAGCCCCAGCATTTT. Residues: CASSFGQGGQPQHF. This sequence joins TRBV5-6 and TRBJ1-5; 8 nucleotides line up with TRBD1. The CDR3 length is 14 residues. The J segment lost 7 bases and the V segment lost 2 bases, leaving 5 bases of the junction unmatched. Germline V CDR1 and CDR2: SGHDT, YYEEEE.

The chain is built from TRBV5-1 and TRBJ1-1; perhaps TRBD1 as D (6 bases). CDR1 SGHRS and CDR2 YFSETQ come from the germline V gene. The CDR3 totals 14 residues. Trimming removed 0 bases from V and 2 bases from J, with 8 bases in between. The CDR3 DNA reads TGCGCCAGCAGCTTGGGACAGGTCAACACTGAAGCTTTCTTT. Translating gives CASSLGQVNTEAFF.

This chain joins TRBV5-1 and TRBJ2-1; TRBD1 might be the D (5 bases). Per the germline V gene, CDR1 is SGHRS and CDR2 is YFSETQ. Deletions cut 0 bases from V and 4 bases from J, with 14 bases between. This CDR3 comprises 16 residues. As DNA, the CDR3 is TGCGCCAGCAGCTTGGAGGGCAGGGCCCTTTACAATGAGCAGTTCTTC. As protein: CASSLEGRALYNEQFF.